The 3 T cell receptor beta chains in this list originate from one sample, sequenced in a study of shared clonotypes between healthy human individuals. Here immunoSEQ multiplex PCR was the method, and the copy in TCRdb shows in-frame clones only, minus some. The sample contains about 1.5 million clones, approximately 97% of which appear only once. What was sequenced was naive CD4+ T cells sorted from blood. Subset in this sample: CD45RA+ positively selected. These receptors were obtained from a man aged 25 to 40 in good health.

The chain is built from TRBV6-6 and TRBJ1-1; 9 nucleotides align to TRBD1. This CDR3 is 15 amino acids long. CDR1 and CDR2 from the germline V gene are MNHNY and SVGAGI (reference sequence). The V segment lost 5 bases and the J segment 2 bases; nucleotides outside the gene matches: 6. CDR3 protein: CASSTTGGGNTEAFF. The CDR3 nucleotides read TGTGCCAGCAGTACTACAGGGGGCGGAAACACTGAAGCTTTCTTT.

This clone was seen just once. This sequence joins TRBV18 and TRBJ2-1; 10 bases agree with TRBD2. Germline assignment: CDR1 KGHSH and CDR2 LQKENI. Trimming removed 6 bases from V and 5 bases from J; junction bases left unmatched: 7. CDR3 length: 15 amino acids. For the CDR3, the DNA is TGTGCCAGCTCCCCCGGGACTAGCGCAGACAATGAGCAGTTCTTC. Protein: CASSPGTSADNEQFF.

This chain connects TRBV28 to TRBJ1-4, with TRBD1 matching 8 bases. CDR3 size: 15 residues. Germline values: CDR1 MDHEN, CDR2 SYDVKM. Germline trimming cut 5 bases from V and 2 bases from J; bases unmatched to any gene: 4. CDR3 coding DNA: TGTGCCAGCAGTCAAGGACAGGGCACTAATGAAAAACTGTTTTTT. Its translation is CASSQGQGTNEKLFF.